This T cell receptor beta chain was observed in a study of breast tumors, draining lymph nodes, adjacent tissues. Findings of the study overall: Tumor TCR diversity was below lymph nodes but above nontumor tissue.

Details on this clonotype: The antigen remains undetermined.

Samples came from axillary lymph nodes draining the breast cancer. Trimming cost V 3 bases and J 13 bases; bases outside gene matches: 9. This CDR3 region has 12 residues. The germline CDR1 and CDR2 sequences are SGHRS and YFSETQ. TCRdb used MiXCR to reprocess the multiplex PCR reads, holding one entry per CDR3 protein. This sample carries about 180,000 distinct CDR3 sequences, 30% to 35% of them seen once, and the ten largest clones take approximately 3.9%. Sequencing was performed on axillary lymph node tissue. This chain joins TRBV5-1 and TRBJ2-7, with TRBD1 matching 8 bases. This clonotype was obtained from a female donor with breast cancer. Some clones in this sample may be carry-over from other donors' samples. The CDR3 nucleotides read TGCGCCAGCAGCTCAGCAGGGGGCGGGCACTACTTC. Its protein is CASSSAGGGHYF.